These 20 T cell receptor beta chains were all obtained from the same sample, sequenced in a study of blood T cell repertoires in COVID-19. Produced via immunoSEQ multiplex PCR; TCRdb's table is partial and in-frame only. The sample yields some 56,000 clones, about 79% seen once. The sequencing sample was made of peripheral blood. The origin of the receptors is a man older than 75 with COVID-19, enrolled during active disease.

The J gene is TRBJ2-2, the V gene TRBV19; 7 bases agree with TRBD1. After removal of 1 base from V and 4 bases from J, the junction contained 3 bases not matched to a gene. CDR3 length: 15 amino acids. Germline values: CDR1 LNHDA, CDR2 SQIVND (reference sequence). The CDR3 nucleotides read TGTGCCAGTAGTATAGTGCCAGGGGGCACCGGGGAGCTGTTTTTT. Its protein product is CASSIVPGGTGELFF.

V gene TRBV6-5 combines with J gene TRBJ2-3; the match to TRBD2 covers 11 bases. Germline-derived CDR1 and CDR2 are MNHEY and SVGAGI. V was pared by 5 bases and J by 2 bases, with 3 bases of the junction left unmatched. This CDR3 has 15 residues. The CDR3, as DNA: TGTGCCAGCAGTCAGGGACTAGCGGTCACAGATACGCAGTATTTT. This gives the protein CASSQGLAVTDTQYF.

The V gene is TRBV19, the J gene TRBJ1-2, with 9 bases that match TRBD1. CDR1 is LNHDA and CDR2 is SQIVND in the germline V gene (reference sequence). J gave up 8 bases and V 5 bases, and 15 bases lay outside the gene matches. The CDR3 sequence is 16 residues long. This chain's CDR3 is CASSPDRGSIVRGYTF. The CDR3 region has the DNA TGTGCCAGTAGTCCGGACAGGGGAAGTATTGTTAGAGGCTACACCTTC. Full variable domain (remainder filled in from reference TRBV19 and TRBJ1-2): DGGITQSPKYLFRKEGQNVTLSCEQNLNHDAMYWYRQDPGQGLRLIYYSQIVNDFQKGDIAEGYSVSREKKESFPLTVTSAQKNPTAFYLCASSPDRGSIVRGYTFGSGTRLTVV.

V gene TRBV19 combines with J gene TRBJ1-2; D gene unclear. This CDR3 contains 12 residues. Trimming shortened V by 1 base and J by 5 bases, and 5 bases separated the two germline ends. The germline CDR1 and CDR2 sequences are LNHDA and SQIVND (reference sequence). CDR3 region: CASSIARYGYTF. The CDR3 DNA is TGTGCCAGTAGTATAGCCCGGTATGGCTACACCTTC.

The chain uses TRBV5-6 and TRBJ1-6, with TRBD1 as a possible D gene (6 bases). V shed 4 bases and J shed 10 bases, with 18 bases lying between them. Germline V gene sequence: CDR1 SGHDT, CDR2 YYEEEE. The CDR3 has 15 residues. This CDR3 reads CASSGTWTALSPLHF. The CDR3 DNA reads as TGTGCCAGCAGCGGGACCTGGACAGCCTTATCACCCCTCCACTTT.

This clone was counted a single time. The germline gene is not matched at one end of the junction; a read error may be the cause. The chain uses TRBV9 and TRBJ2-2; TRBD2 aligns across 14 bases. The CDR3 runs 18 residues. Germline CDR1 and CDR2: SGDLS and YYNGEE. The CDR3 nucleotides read TGTGCCAGCGGCGTCCCAAACCCCGGGACTAGCGGGAGATTGGAGCTGTTTTTT. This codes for CASGVPNPGTSGRLELFF.

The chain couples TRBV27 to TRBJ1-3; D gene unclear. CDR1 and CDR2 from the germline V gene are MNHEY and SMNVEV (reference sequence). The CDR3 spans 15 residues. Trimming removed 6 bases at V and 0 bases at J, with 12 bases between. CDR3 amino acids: CASRRVLRSGNTIYF. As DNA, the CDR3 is TGTGCCAGCAGGAGGGTACTACGCTCTGGAAACACCATATATTTT.

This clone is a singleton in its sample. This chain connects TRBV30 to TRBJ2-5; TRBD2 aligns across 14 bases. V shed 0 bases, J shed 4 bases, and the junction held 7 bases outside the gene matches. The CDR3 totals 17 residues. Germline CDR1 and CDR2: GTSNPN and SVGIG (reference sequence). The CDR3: CAWSVGLAGEGLETQYF. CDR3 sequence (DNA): TGTGCCTGGAGTGTGGGACTAGCGGGAGAGGGTTTAGAGACCCAGTACTTC.

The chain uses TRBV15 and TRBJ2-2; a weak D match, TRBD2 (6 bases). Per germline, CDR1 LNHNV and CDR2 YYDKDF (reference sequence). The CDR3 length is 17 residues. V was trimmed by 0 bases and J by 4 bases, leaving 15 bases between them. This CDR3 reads CATSRDRVGGSTGELFF. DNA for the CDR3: TGTGCCACCAGCAGAGATCGGGTGGGGGGTTCCACCGGGGAGCTGTTTTTT.

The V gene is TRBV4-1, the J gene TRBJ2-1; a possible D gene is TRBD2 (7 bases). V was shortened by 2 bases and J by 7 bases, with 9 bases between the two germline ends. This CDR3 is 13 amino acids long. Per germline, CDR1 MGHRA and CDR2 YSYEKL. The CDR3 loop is CASSQRGANEQFF. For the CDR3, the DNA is TGCGCCAGCAGCCAACGGGGGGCAAATGAGCAGTTCTTC.

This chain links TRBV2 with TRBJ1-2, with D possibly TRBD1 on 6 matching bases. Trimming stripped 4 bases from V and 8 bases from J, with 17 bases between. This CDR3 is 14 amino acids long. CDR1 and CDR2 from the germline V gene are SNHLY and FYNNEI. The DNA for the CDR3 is TGTGCCAGCAGTGTGGAACAGGGAGGGAGGGGCTACACCTTC. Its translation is CASSVEQGGRGYTF.

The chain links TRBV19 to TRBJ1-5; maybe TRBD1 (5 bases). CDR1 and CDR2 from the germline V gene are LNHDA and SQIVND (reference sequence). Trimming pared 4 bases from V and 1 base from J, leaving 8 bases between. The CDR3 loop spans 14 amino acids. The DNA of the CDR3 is TGTGCCAGTAGTAACAGGCAAAGCAATCAGCCCCAGCATTTT. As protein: CASSNRQSNQPQHF.

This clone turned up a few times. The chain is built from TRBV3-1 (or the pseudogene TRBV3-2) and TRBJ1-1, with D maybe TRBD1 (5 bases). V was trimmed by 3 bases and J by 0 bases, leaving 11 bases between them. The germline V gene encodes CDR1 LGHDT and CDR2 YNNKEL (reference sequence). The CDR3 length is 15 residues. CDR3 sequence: CASSQKGPLNTEAFF. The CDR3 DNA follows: TGTGCCAGCAGCCAGAAGGGGCCGCTGAACACTGAAGCTTTCTTT.

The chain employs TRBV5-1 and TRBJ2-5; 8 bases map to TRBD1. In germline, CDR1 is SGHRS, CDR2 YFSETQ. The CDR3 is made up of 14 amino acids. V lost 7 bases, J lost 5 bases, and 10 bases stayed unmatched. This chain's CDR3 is CASGDQGAGETQYF. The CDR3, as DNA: TGCGCCAGCGGCGACCAGGGGGCAGGGGAGACCCAGTACTTC.

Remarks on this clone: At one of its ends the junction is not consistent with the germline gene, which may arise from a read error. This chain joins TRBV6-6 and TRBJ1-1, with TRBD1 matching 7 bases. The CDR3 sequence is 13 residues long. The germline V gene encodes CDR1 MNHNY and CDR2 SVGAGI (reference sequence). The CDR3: CASRQGVNTEAFF. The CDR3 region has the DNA TGTGCCAGCAGGCAGGGGGTGAATACTGAAGCTTTCTTT.

The CDR3 is CASSVANRAPYEQYF. The CDR3 coding sequence is TGTGCCAGCAGTGTTGCGAACAGGGCCCCCTACGAGCAGTACTTC. V usage is TRBV2 and J usage is TRBJ2-7; D might be TRBD1 (6 bases). Germline CDR1 reads SNHLY; CDR2 reads FYNNEI. V lost 4 bases and J 2 bases, leaving 15 bases between the germline ends. The CDR3 length is 15 residues. Using reference TRBV2 and TRBJ2-7 for the parts outside the CDR3, the full variable domain is EPEVTQTPSHQVTQMGQEVILRCVPISNHLYFYWYRQILGQKVEFLVSFYNNEISEKSEIFDDQFSVERPDGSNFTLKIRSTKLEDSAMYFCASSVANRAPYEQYFGPGTRLTVT.

The CDR3 is CASSFGMGETQYF. Here the CDR3 DNA reads TGTGCCAGCAGTTTCGGGATGGGAGAGACCCAGTACTTC. J is TRBJ2-5 and V is TRBV12-3 or TRBV12-4; tentative D call: TRBD2 (5 bases). CDR3 length equals 13 residues. Trimming took 3 bases from V and 4 from J, leaving 9 bases between them.

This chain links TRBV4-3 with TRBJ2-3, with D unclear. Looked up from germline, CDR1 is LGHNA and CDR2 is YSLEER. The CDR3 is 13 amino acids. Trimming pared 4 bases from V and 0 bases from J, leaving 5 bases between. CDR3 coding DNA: TGCGCCAGCAGCCTTTCTAGCACAGATACGCAGTATTTT. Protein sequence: CASSLSSTDTQYF.

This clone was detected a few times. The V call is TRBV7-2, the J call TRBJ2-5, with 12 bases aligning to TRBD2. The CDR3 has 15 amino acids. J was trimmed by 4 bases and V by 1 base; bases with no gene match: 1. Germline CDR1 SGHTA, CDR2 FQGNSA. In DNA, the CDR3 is TGTGCCAGCAGCTTAGTACTAGCGGGAGGAGAGACCCAGTACTTC. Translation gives CASSLVLAGGETQYF.

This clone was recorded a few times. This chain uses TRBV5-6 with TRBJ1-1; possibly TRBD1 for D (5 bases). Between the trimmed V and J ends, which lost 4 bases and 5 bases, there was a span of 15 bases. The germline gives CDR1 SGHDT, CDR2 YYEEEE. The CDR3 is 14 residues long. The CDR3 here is CASSDQGRRTEAFF. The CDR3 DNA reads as TGTGCCAGCAGCGACCAGGGAAGGAGAACTGAAGCTTTCTTT.